A single T cell receptor beta chain is shown here with its context. The sample is drawn from a study of T cell responses to AZD1222 COVID-19 vaccine. Profiling relied on immunoSEQ multiplex PCR, and the TCRdb table lists in-frame clones only, not all of them. This table has tens of thousands of clones, around nine tenths appearing once. Trimming took off 1 base at V and 3 bases at J, with 3 bases between the two ends. This CDR3 has 12 residues. Germline assignment: CDR1 SEHNR and CDR2 FQNEAQ (reference sequence). This sequence originates from an adult who received the AZD1222 COVID-19 vaccine. The sample here was peripheral blood, taken 28 days after the second AZD1222 dose. V is TRBV7-9 and J is TRBJ2-5, with unresolved D. CDR3 sequence (DNA): TGTGCCAGCAGCTTAGGTGAAGAGACCCAGTACTTC. Encoded protein: CASSLGEETQYF.